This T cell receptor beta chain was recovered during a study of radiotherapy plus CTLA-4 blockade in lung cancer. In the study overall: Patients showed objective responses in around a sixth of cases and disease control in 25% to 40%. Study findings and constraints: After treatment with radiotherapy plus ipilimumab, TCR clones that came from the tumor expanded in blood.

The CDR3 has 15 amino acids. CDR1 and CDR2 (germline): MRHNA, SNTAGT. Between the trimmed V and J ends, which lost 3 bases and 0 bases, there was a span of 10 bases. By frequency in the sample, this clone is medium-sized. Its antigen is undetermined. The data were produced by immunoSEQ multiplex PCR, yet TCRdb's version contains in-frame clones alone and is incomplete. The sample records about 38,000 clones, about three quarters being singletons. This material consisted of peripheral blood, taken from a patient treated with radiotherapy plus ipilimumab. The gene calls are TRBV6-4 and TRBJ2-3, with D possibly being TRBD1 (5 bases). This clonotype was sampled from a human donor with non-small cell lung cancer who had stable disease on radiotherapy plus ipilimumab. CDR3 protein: CASSETVLSTDTQYF. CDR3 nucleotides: TGTGCCAGCAGTGAGACAGTCCTTAGCACAGATACGCAGTATTTT.